This T cell receptor (beta chain) came from a study of T cell responses to AZD1222 COVID-19 vaccine (dated by TCRdb to the early 2020s). For context, the study as a whole: AZD1222 recipients whose second dose came at about 4 weeks and those whose second dose came at about 12 weeks were combined into one group, since spike-specific TCR depth and breadth did not differ between the two schedules. A total of roughly 240 trial participants underwent TCR sequencing, of whom some 210 received two doses of AZD1222 and some 25 received two doses of the MenACWY control vaccine. Trial participants were enrolled into age subgroups of 18-55, 56-69 and 70-plus years, which contained 148, 28 and 57 TCR-sequenced participants, respectively.

The CDR3, cysteine through phenylalanine, is 15 amino acids long. Only CDR3 DNA remains: 45 bases, in frame from the first base. Clipping removes 4 bases from V and 2 bases from J, with 3 as the unmatched junction base count. Based on the germline V gene (reference sequence), the CDR1 and CDR2 sequences are LNHDA and SQIVND. In regard to this clone: What antigen it recognizes has not been identified. The record has no base qualities; no much larger clone is one base away.

The CDR3 regions of human TCRbeta chains were subjected to immunosequencing. In the authors' own workflow: TCRs in the repertoires were matched against a reference library of SARS-CoV-2-specific TCRs that had been generated with the MIRA antigen-specificity platform. Breadth meant the fraction of unique TCRs that were SARS-CoV-2-associated, whereas depth meant the fraction of total T cells that were SARS-CoV-2-associated. Using the MIRA data, each spike-specific TCR was assigned both to the spike region to which the TCR was reactive and to a CD4 or CD8 class. Log10-transformed breadth and depth values were compared by one-way ANOVA with Sidak's multiple comparisons tests. The source is immuneACCESS, and TCRdb retained only in-frame sequences with V and J called. Part of the clones is not carried over; for the studies checked, unresolved V genes explain less than half of this, and the remainder is unexplained. The DNA was the basis for D and trimming; V, J and clone size are from that table. This sample has about 190,000 clones in its table, and about nine tenths of those were observed once. The top ten constitute roughly 0.98% of the sample.

The time point label, as the study defines it: baseline before first vaccination. The vaccinee samples were drawn from two UK trials, COV001 and COV002, one of which was a single-blind randomized controlled phase 2/3 trial testing AZD1222 (ChAdOx1 nCoV-19) in healthy adults. Trial participant PBMC samples were collected at day 0 and day 28 after the second dose for TCRbeta chain sequencing. What the study reported, not specific to this receptor: Reportedly, almost half of the unique spike-specific TCRs recognized epitopes lying outside the regions that are mutated in the B.1.351 and B.1.1.7 variants. The vaccine-associated CD4 TCRs covered the entire spike protein, and the dominant responses fell in regions 160-218 and 743-854. In the small 56-69-year group, the increase in depth fell short of significance, most likely because of low power. Spike-specific TCR breadth and depth rose significantly after two AZD1222 doses compared with day 0 and with MenACWY recipients. No day 14 peak-response samples were available, so repertoires were characterized only after the peak T cell response. Most participants were white British and females outnumbered males, and the authors suggested that clonal diversity may have been underestimated. Conclusions about previously exposed vaccinees are limited because only a handful of AZD1222 recipients were SARS-CoV-2 seropositive at baseline.

In this chain, TRBV19 is recombined with TRBJ1-5; TRBD1 fits 9 bases in the junction. The TCR comes from an adult in good health. This sample comprised peripheral blood, obtained on day 0 of AZD1222 vaccination. CDR3 sequence: CASSNTGGRNQPQHF. The nucleotide sequence is TGTGCCAGTAGTAATACAGGGGGCCGCAATCAGCCCCAGCATTTT.